These 14 T cell receptor beta chains were sequenced from one sample in a study of blood T cell repertoires in COVID-19. The repertoire was sequenced with immunoSEQ multiplex PCR; TCRdb's copy has only in-frame clones and lacks some. The sample lists 30,000 or so clones, around 82% occurring once. The specimen was peripheral blood. Receptors were obtained from a man older than 75 with active or convalescent COVID-19.

The chain is built from TRBV7-6 and TRBJ2-1, with 7 bases aligning to TRBD1. The CDR3 has 15 amino acids. CDR1 is SGHVS and CDR2 is FNYEAQ in the germline V gene. The V and J ends lost 1 base and 5 bases, in that order; junction bases with no gene match: 5. The CDR3 region has the DNA TGTGCCAGCAGCTTAGGACAGGGTGTCCACAATGAGCAGTTCTTC. Translating it yields CASSLGQGVHNEQFF.

V is TRBV7-8 and J is TRBJ2-7, with D possibly being TRBD2 (5 bases). The germline CDR1 and CDR2 sequences are SGHVS and FQNEAQ. The CDR3 is 14 amino acids. Trimming left V 8 bases short and J 7 bases short, with 21 bases between. The CDR3 coding sequence is TGTGCCAGCTCTATTAGATGGGAGTCTGGGGAGCAGTACTTC. Translating it yields CASSIRWESGEQYF.

The V call is TRBV30, the J call TRBJ2-1; D perhaps matches TRBD2 (5 bases). The ends were cut back, 0 bases at V and 9 bases at J, with 15 bases in the middle. The CDR3 loop spans 14 amino acids. Germline lookup yields CDR1 GTSNPN and CDR2 SVGIG (reference sequence). CDR3 bases: TGTGCCTGGAGTGTACCCGCGGGTCTTGGTGAGCAGTTCTTC. It encodes CAWSVPAGLGEQFF. Combining the CDR3 with reference TRBV30 and TRBJ2-1 gives the whole variable domain SQTIHQWPATLVQPVGSPLSLECTVEGTSNPNLYWYRQAAGRGLQLLFYSVGIGQISSEVPQNLSASRPQDRQFILSSKKLLLSDSGFYLCAWSVPAGLGEQFFGPGTRLTVL.

The rearrangement uses TRBV21-1 and TRBJ2-1; TRBD2, the table's D call, was not compared with the DNA. TRBV21-1 is described as a pseudogene. The CDR3 spans 16 residues. CDR3: CASRLLTSRGYNEQFF. CDR3 coding DNA: TGTGCCAGCAGACTTTTGACTAGCCGTGGGTACAATGAGCAGTTCTTC.

This chain links TRBV6-1 with TRBJ2-3, with D possibly matching TRBD1 (6 bases). The V gene's germline CDR1 is MNHNS and CDR2 SASEGT. This CDR3 contains 15 residues. Trimming cost V 1 base and J 3 bases, with 11 bases left between them. CDR3 protein: CASSEGNRVTDTQYF. Here the CDR3 DNA reads TGTGCCAGCAGTGAAGGTAACAGGGTAACAGATACGCAGTATTTT.

This chain uses TRBV5-4 with TRBJ2-6; no reliable D call. Germline V lookup: CDR1 SGHNT, CDR2 YYREEE (reference sequence). This CDR3 spans 15 amino acids. The V gene lost 0 bases and the J gene lost 0 bases, with 4 bases spanning the gap. This CDR3 reads CASSLDSSGANVLTF. For the CDR3, the DNA is TGTGCCAGCAGCTTGGACAGCTCTGGGGCCAACGTCCTGACTTTC.

The chain is built from TRBV18 and TRBJ2-6; 7 nucleotides align to TRBD1. In germline, CDR1 is KGHSH, CDR2 LQKENI. J gave up 4 bases and V 4 bases, and 16 bases lay outside the gene matches. This CDR3 spans 19 amino acids. The CDR3 protein is CASSRDPGQRGSGANVLTF. The CDR3 DNA sequence: TGTGCCAGCTCACGGGATCCGGGACAGAGGGGATCGGGGGCCAACGTCCTGACTTTC. The variable domain in full, completed from reference TRBV18 and TRBJ2-6, reads NAGVMQNPRHLVRRRGQEARLRCSPMKGHSHVYWYRQLPEEGLKFMVYLQKENIIDESGMPKERFSAEFPKEGPSILRIQQVVRGDSAAYFCASSRDPGQRGSGANVLTFGAGSRLTVL.

The chain uses TRBV5-4 and TRBJ2-3; 8 positions agree with TRBD2. The J segment lost 4 bases and the V segment lost 3 bases, leaving 10 bases of the junction unmatched. Per the germline V gene, CDR1 is SGHNT and CDR2 is YYREEE (reference sequence). The CDR3 is 16 amino acids. CDR3 coding DNA: TGTGCCAGCAGCTCCGTGGGAGCGGGAGTTTCAGATACGCAGTATTTT. This gives the protein CASSSVGAGVSDTQYF.

This chain joins TRBV7-9 and TRBJ2-3; 10 nucleotides align to TRBD2. Germline-derived CDR1 and CDR2 are SEHNR and FQNEAQ (reference sequence). The CDR3 length is 14 residues. V dropped 5 bases and J dropped 4; count of bases not matched to a gene: 3. The CDR3 reads CASSPGLAADTQYF. The CDR3 nucleotides read TGTGCCAGCAGCCCCGGACTAGCGGCAGATACGCAGTATTTT.

The chain carries TRBV9 and TRBJ1-6; possibly TRBD1 for D (6 bases). Trimming removed 1 base from V and 7 bases from J, with 15 bases in between. Looked up from germline, CDR1 is SGDLS and CDR2 is YYNGEE. The CDR3 has 16 amino acids. As DNA, the CDR3 is TGTGCCAGCAGCGTACTTGATCAGGGGCTCAATTCACCCCTCCACTTT. Protein product: CASSVLDQGLNSPLHF.

J is TRBJ1-2 and V is TRBV7-9; TRBD1 aligns across 11 bases. V shed 5 bases and J 4 bases; nucleotides not matched to a gene: 18. This CDR3 is 19 amino acids long. Germline V CDR1 and CDR2: SEHNR, FQNEAQ (reference sequence). For the CDR3, the DNA is TGTGCCAGCAGCACCAGAGGCGGGACAGGGGGTCGCCTGGCCTATGGCTACACCTTC. Its protein product is CASSTRGGTGGRLAYGYTF.

The chain combines TRBV5-1 with TRBJ2-5, with D hard to call. Trimming shortened V by 0 bases and J by 2 bases, and 11 bases separated the two germline ends. The CDR3 has 15 amino acids. CDR1 and CDR2 from the germline V gene are SGHRS and YFSETQ. The chain's CDR3 is CASSLEWSGQETQYF. The CDR3 DNA reads as TGCGCCAGCAGCTTGGAATGGAGTGGGCAAGAGACCCAGTACTTC.

This clone was seen just once. In DNA, the CDR3 is TGTGCCACCAGCGGGGATAGTATAGGGGCCTACGAGCAGTACTTC. Its protein is CATSGDSIGAYEQYF. V gene TRBV15 combines with J gene TRBJ2-7; a possible D gene is TRBD1 (5 bases). Trimming stripped 5 bases from V and 2 bases from J, with 16 bases between. The CDR3 sequence is 15 residues long. Germline CDR1 is LNHNV and CDR2 is YYDKDF (reference sequence).

The CDR3, as DNA: TGTGCCAGCTCACCACTTGGACGGAGGAACGAGCAGTACTTC. Translating gives CASSPLGRRNEQYF. The rearrangement uses TRBV18 and TRBJ2-7; possible D gene TRBD2, 5 bases. Looked up from germline, CDR1 is KGHSH and CDR2 is LQKENI. This CDR3 is built from 14 residues. Trimming shortened V by 1 base and J by 5 bases, and 12 bases separated the two germline ends.